The 28 T cell receptor beta chains below all came from one sample that was sequenced in a study of T-cell memory formation after mild COVID-19. In TCRdb, the 5' RACE reads were re-called with MiXCR into one record per CDR3 protein. The data show around 53,000 distinct CDR3 sequences, 10% to 15% seen once. Material for sequencing was PBMCs or a T cell subset sorted from them (not recorded which). The origin of the receptors is a man aged 18 to 30 who had mild COVID-19 (a few samples of this study predate the infection). Cell type and time point are not known.

This clonotype was detected ten times or more. For the CDR3, the DNA is TGTGCCAGCAGCTTTATAGGGGGGTTAGCCAAAAACATTCAGTACTTC. Protein: CASSFIGGLAKNIQYF. V and J are TRBV5-5 and TRBJ2-4; D tentatively reads TRBD1 or TRBD2 (6 bases each). CDR3 length: 16 residues. Deletions cut 2 bases from V and 0 bases from J, with 12 bases between. Germline lookup yields CDR1 SGHKS and CDR2 YYEKEE (reference sequence).

The J gene is TRBJ1-2, the V gene TRBV7-2; unclear D gene. The CDR3 runs 15 residues. V shed 1 base and J shed 4 bases, with 13 bases lying between them. Per the germline V gene, CDR1 is SGHTA and CDR2 is FQGNSA. CDR3 protein: CASSLGVREAYGYTF. CDR3 coding DNA: TGTGCCAGCAGCTTAGGAGTGCGGGAAGCCTATGGCTACACCTTC.

This clonotype was observed a few times. The chain joins TRBV20-1 to TRBJ2-1; the match to TRBD2 covers 8 bases. The CDR3 sequence is 14 residues long. The germline V gene has CDR1 DFQATT and CDR2 SNEGSKA (reference sequence). The V and J ends lost 5 bases and 8 bases, in that order; junction bases with no gene match: 11. The CDR3 bases are TGCAGTGCTTTTCTTCCGGGGGGGCACCATGAGCAGTTCTTC. It codes for CSAFLPGGHHEQFF.

This clonotype was seen repeatedly, ten times or more. This rearrangement joins TRBV4-3 to TRBJ1-1, with D perhaps matching TRBD1 (5 bases). Germline loops: CDR1 LGHNA, CDR2 YSLEER. The CDR3 contains 13 residues. V was clipped by 0 bases and J by 7 bases, with 9 bases between them. This chain's CDR3 is CASSQDWGGEAFF. DNA of the CDR3: TGCGCCAGCAGCCAAGATTGGGGGGGTGAAGCTTTCTTT.

V and J are TRBV5-1 and TRBJ1-2; the match to TRBD1 covers 11 bases. The V segment lost 4 bases and the J segment 8 bases; nucleotides outside the gene matches: 4. In germline, CDR1 is SGHRS, CDR2 YFSETQ. The CDR3 runs 13 residues. CDR3 DNA: TGCGCCAGCAGCATGGACAGGGGGCAGGGCTACACCTTC. This encodes CASSMDRGQGYTF.

This clonotype has more than one count but fewer than ten. V usage is TRBV6-5 and J usage is TRBJ1-2; maybe TRBD1 (5 bases). Trimming shortened V by 8 bases and J by 6 bases, and 22 bases separated the two germline ends. Germline assignment: CDR1 MNHEY and CDR2 SVGAGI. This CDR3 contains 15 residues. CDR3 sequence reads: CASAPYERGLDGYTF. For the CDR3, the DNA is TGTGCCAGCGCCCCCTACGAGAGGGGCTTGGATGGCTACACCTTC.

The gene calls are TRBV4-1 and TRBJ2-2; D is unclear. The CDR3 totals 11 residues. Between the trimmed V and J ends, which lost 0 bases and 9 bases, there was a span of 2 bases. Germline V lookup: CDR1 MGHRA, CDR2 YSYEKL. CDR3 loop: CASSQDWELFF. Here the CDR3 DNA reads TGCGCCAGCAGCCAAGATTGGGAGCTGTTTTTT.

The chain uses TRBV7-9 and TRBJ1-6; 10 nucleotides agree with TRBD1. The CDR3 runs to 15 residues. Germline V gives CDR1 SEHNR, CDR2 FQNEAQ (reference sequence). V shed 6 bases, J shed 7 bases, and the junction held 6 bases outside the gene matches. This chain's CDR3 is CASSRGTGVNSPLHF. The DNA of the CDR3 is TGTGCCAGCAGTCGCGGGACAGGGGTGAATTCACCCCTCCACTTT. The full variable domain, with the rest looked up from reference TRBV7-9 and TRBJ1-6, is DTGVSQNPRHKITKRGQNVTFRCDPISEHNRLYWYRQTLGQGPEFLTYFQNEAQLEKSRLLSDRFSAERPKGSFSTLEIQRTEQGDSAMYLCASSRGTGVNSPLHFGNGTRLTVT.

The chain employs TRBV6-5 and TRBJ1-3, with D possibly matching TRBD1 (6 bases). This CDR3 is built from 14 residues. Germline lookup yields CDR1 MNHEY and CDR2 SVGAGI. V was clipped by 4 bases and J by 4 bases, with 11 bases between them. DNA of the CDR3: TGTGCCAGCAGTTCGGGGGCAGCCGGAAACACCATATATTTT. This sequence encodes CASSSGAAGNTIYF.

The chain recombines TRBV11-2 with TRBJ1-6; no definite D call. Germline V lookup: CDR1 SGHAT, CDR2 FQNNGV. V gave up 4 bases and J gave up 4 bases, with 5 bases separating them. This CDR3 is built from 13 residues. The CDR3 loop is CASSSLYNSPLHF. CDR3 DNA sequence: TGTGCCAGCAGCTCCCTGTATAATTCACCCCTCCACTTT.

The chain uses TRBV12-3 or TRBV12-4 and TRBJ2-5, with D hard to call. Trimming removed 4 bases at V and 4 bases at J, with 4 bases between. CDR3 length: 11 amino acids. CDR3 region: CASSSLETQYF. CDR3 DNA sequence: TGTGCCAGCAGTTCGTTAGAGACCCAGTACTTC.

The rearrangement joins TRBV11-2 to TRBJ2-3; no clear D gene. CDR3 size: 19 residues. The germline gives CDR1 SGHAT, CDR2 FQNNGV. The V gene lost 4 bases and the J gene lost 2 bases, with 25 bases spanning the gap. As DNA, the CDR3 is TGTGCCAGCAGCTCGACGAATCGAACCCGGGTCTTCCCCACAGATACGCAGTATTTT. Translated, it gives CASSSTNRTRVFPTDTQYF.

This clonotype has at least ten counts. V is TRBV5-1 and J is TRBJ2-1, with TRBD2 matching over 8 bases. In germline, CDR1 is SGHRS, CDR2 YFSETQ. This CDR3 is built from 16 residues. Unmatched junction bases numbered 11, after V lost 3 bases and J lost 6 bases. CDR3 amino acids: CASSWAGLAPRNEQFF. CDR3 nucleotide sequence: TGCGCCAGCAGCTGGGCTGGACTAGCACCCCGCAATGAGCAGTTCTTC.

This clonotype appeared a single time. CDR3 amino acids: CSQQVGNTEAFF. CDR3 nucleotide sequence: TGCAGCCAACAGGTGGGAAACACTGAAGCTTTCTTT. This chain links TRBV20-1 with TRBJ1-1; a weak D match, TRBD1 (5 bases). The CDR3 length is 12 residues. Germline loops: CDR1 DFQATT, CDR2 SNEGSKA (reference sequence).

At least ten counts were recorded for this clonotype. V is TRBV7-8 and J is TRBJ2-3, with 9 bases fitting TRBD1. The CDR3 contains 16 residues. Germline loops: CDR1 SGHVS, CDR2 FQNEAQ. V gave up 5 bases and J gave up 6 bases; unmatched junction bases: 12. This CDR3 is CASSKTRDRAMDTQYF. In DNA form, the CDR3 reads TGTGCCAGCAGCAAAACCCGGGACAGGGCAATGGATACGCAGTATTTT.

This clonotype was counted at least ten times. The gene calls are TRBV5-1 and TRBJ2-5, with D tentatively TRBD2 (6 bases). The CDR3 spans 13 residues. The germline V and J ends were trimmed by 5 bases and 5 bases, with 13 bases remaining between them. From germline, CDR1 is SGHRS and CDR2 YFSETQ. In nucleotides, the CDR3 is TGCGCCAGCAGTGAAATTGGAGGGGAGACCCAGTACTTC. Its translation is CASSEIGGETQYF.

In this sample, this clonotype turned up a few times. CDR3 sequence: CASSNRGPVNTEAFF. The DNA for the CDR3 is TGTGCCAGCAGCAACAGGGGGCCGGTGAACACTGAAGCTTTCTTT. The rearrangement joins TRBV13 to TRBJ1-1; 9 bases map to TRBD1. CDR3 length: 15 amino acids. CDR1 and CDR2 (germline): PRHDT, FYEKMQ (reference sequence). Trimming removed 5 bases from V and 0 bases from J; junction bases left unmatched: 4.

Remarks on this clonotype: This may stem from a read error, because a much larger clone lies one nucleotide away. This chain uses TRBV2 with TRBJ2-5, with D perhaps matching TRBD2 (7 bases). This CDR3 is 15 amino acids long. Trimming removed 8 bases at V and 5 bases at J, with 21 bases between. Germline loops: CDR1 SNHLY, CDR2 FYNNEI. CDR3: CASGRSRGGGETQYF. Here the CDR3 DNA reads TGTGCCAGCGGGCGGAGTAGAGGGGGAGGGGAGACCCAGTACTTC.

This clonotype was counted many times. The chain is built from TRBV12-3 or TRBV12-4 and TRBJ2-5; perhaps TRBD2 as D (6 bases). The CDR3 sequence is 13 residues long. V was trimmed by 4 bases and J by 4 bases, leaving 10 bases between them. CDR3 sequence reads: CASSSRGSETQYF. As DNA, the CDR3 is TGTGCCAGCAGTTCCCGGGGGTCAGAGACCCAGTACTTC.

The V and J genes are TRBV7-9 and TRBJ2-7, with 8 bases aligning to TRBD2. The germline gives CDR1 SEHNR, CDR2 FQNEAQ (reference sequence). The CDR3 consists of 15 residues. V shed 5 bases and J 0 bases; nucleotides not matched to a gene: 6. For the CDR3, the DNA is TGTGCCAGCAGCCCGGGAGGGGCGAGCTCCTACGAGCAGTACGTC. It encodes CASSPGGASSYEQYV.

The V and J genes are TRBV3-1 and TRBJ2-7, with 8 bases matching TRBD2. The CDR3 spans 15 residues. The V gene end was trimmed by 1 base and the J gene end by 2 bases; junction bases not matched to a gene: 4. Germline loops: CDR1 LGHDT, CDR2 YNNKEL (reference sequence). The CDR3, as DNA: TGTGCCAGCAGCCAAGGCGGGGGGCCTGCCTACGAGCAGTACTTC. Encoded protein: CASSQGGGPAYEQYF.

By frequency in the sample, this clonotype is medium-sized (0.01 to 0.1%). The CDR3 nucleotides are TGTGCCAGCAGTCCGACTAGCGGGGAGTACAATGAGCAGTTCTTC. This codes for CASSPTSGEYNEQFF. The chain has TRBV6-4 and TRBJ2-1; TRBD2 matches 11 bases. The germline V gene has CDR1 MRHNA and CDR2 SNTAGT. The V and J ends lost 5 bases and 4 bases, in that order; junction bases with no gene match: 4. The CDR3 extends over 15 amino acids.

This clonotype was counted a few times. The chain couples TRBV12-3 or TRBV12-4 to TRBJ1-6; tentative D call: TRBD1 (6 bases). V dropped 3 bases and J dropped 4 bases, with 10 bases sitting between them. The CDR3 extends over 15 amino acids. This chain's CDR3 is CASSFGGAYNSPLHF. In DNA, the CDR3 is TGTGCCAGCAGTTTCGGGGGGGCGTATAATTCACCCCTCCACTTT.

This clonotype was observed at least ten times. The chain couples TRBV6-6 to TRBJ1-1; 7 positions match TRBD1. Trimming at V came to 0 bases and at J to 2 bases, leaving 9 bases not matched to a gene. Germline-derived CDR1 and CDR2 are MNHNY and SVGAGI (reference sequence). This CDR3 region has 17 residues. As DNA, the CDR3 is TGTGCCAGCAGTTACTCGAGCTCAGGGGGTAGCAACACTGAAGCTTTCTTT. Protein sequence: CASSYSSSGGSNTEAFF.

The gene calls are TRBV7-2 and TRBJ1-1; no clear D gene. Germline V gives CDR1 SGHTA, CDR2 FQGNSA. The CDR3 consists of 14 residues. V gave up 4 bases and J gave up 5 bases, with 14 bases separating them. The chain's CDR3 is CASSWARAGTEAFF. In nucleotides, the CDR3 is TGTGCCAGCAGCTGGGCTAGGGCGGGGACTGAAGCTTTCTTT.

Many counts were recorded for this clonotype. V gene TRBV11-2 combines with J gene TRBJ2-2; 7 nucleotides agree with TRBD1. The CDR3 runs 17 residues. From germline, CDR1 is SGHAT and CDR2 FQNNGV. Trimming took 5 bases from V and 5 from J; bases not matched to a gene: 14. CDR3 sequence reads: CASSLSPGTVGTGELFF. The CDR3 region has the DNA TGTGCCAGCAGCCTGTCTCCGGGGACAGTCGGAACCGGGGAGCTGTTTTTT.

This clonotype was observed a handful of times. The chain employs TRBV4-1 and TRBJ2-3; TRBD2 agrees at 10 bases. J was trimmed by 6 bases and V by 4 bases; bases with no gene match: 10. The CDR3 consists of 16 residues. CDR1 is MGHRA, CDR2 YSYEKL, per germline. The DNA for the CDR3 is TGCGCCAGCAGCCCCCTGGAGCGGGGGGGCCTGGATACGCAGTATTTT. It is translated as CASSPLERGGLDTQYF.

The rearrangement joins TRBV28 to TRBJ2-7; unclear D gene. V was trimmed by 6 bases and J by 0 bases, leaving 12 bases between them. CDR3 length: 14 residues. Germline V gene lookup returns CDR1 MDHEN and CDR2 SYDVKM. CDR3 protein: CASSPESSSYEQYV. CDR3 sequence (DNA): TGTGCCAGCAGCCCGGAATCCTCCTCCTACGAGCAGTACGTC.